A single T cell receptor (beta chain) is shown here with its context. Its specificity is unknown. UMIs and sample barcodes were carried by the TCR alpha and TCR beta cDNA libraries that 5'RACE produced using constant-segment primers. TCRdb analysed the 5' RACE reads with MiXCR anew, one entry per CDR3 protein. The top ten hold 7.5% to 10% of the sample, which has over 350,000 distinct CDR3 sequences, roughly 24% seen once. CDR1 and CDR2 (germline): SQVTM, ANQGSEA. The CDR3 consists of 13 residues. The ends were cut back, 6 bases at V and 2 bases at J, with 13 bases in the middle. The source of the sample is a study of T-cell memory formation after mild COVID-19. Findings and caveats of the study: Mainly in CM and EM were contracting CD4+ clones; CD8+ were in EMRA.

The V and J genes are TRBV29-1 and TRBJ1-1, with D possibly being TRBD1 (5 bases). This receptor was taken from an adult woman who had mild COVID-19 (a few samples of this study predate the infection). Cell type and time point are not known. Sequencing used PBMCs or a T cell subset sorted from them (not recorded which). CDR3 bases: TGCAGCGTCGAGGAGGGACGCAACACTGAAGCTTTCTTT. It encodes CSVEEGRNTEAFF.